A single sample gave rise to the 10 T cell receptor beta chains below, sequenced in a study of blood T cell repertoires in COVID-19. Measured with immunoSEQ multiplex PCR; TCRdb has only the in-frame clones, and not every one. The data show roughly 80,000 clones, over 80% seen once. Sequencing used peripheral blood. These receptors came from a man between 50 and 59 years old with acute or convalescent COVID-19.

The rearrangement links TRBV5-3 to TRBJ2-3; D might be TRBD2 (7 bases). TRBV5-3 is an open reading frame whose function is uncertain. The CDR3 contains 17 residues. Trimming left V 4 bases short and J 1 base short, with 19 bases between. The CDR3 DNA sequence: TGTGCCAGAAGCCCTAGGTTGGGGGGGGGCGGCACAGATACGCAGTATTTT. The encoded protein is CARSPRLGGGGTDTQYF.

CDR3 region: CASSKQGSNTEAFF. The CDR3 coding sequence is TGTGCCAGCAGCAAACAGGGGTCGAACACTGAAGCTTTCTTT. V is TRBV9 and J is TRBJ1-1; TRBD1 aligns across 7 bases. With 4 bases clipped from V and 1 base from J, the junction kept 4 bases outside the gene matches. The germline gives CDR1 SGDLS, CDR2 YYNGEE. The CDR3 is 14 amino acids.

The chain uses TRBV10-3 and TRBJ2-7; D unclear. The CDR3 extends over 12 amino acids. V lost 5 bases and J 2 bases, leaving 7 bases between the germline ends. CDR1 is ENHRY and CDR2 is SYGVKD in the germline V gene. CDR3 sequence reads: CAISQSTYEQYF. As DNA, the CDR3 is TGTGCCATCAGTCAATCAACCTACGAGCAGTACTTC.

V usage is TRBV18 and J usage is TRBJ2-3, with a tentative D call TRBD2 (5 bases). Germline-derived CDR1 and CDR2 are KGHSH and LQKENI. The V and J ends lost 0 bases and 12 bases respectively, with 13 bases between them. The CDR3 is 13 residues long. CDR3 DNA: TGTGCCAGCTCACCACCGGACGAAACGGGACAGTATTTT. Translating gives CASSPPDETGQYF.

The chain couples TRBV18 to TRBJ2-1, with D tentatively TRBD2 (7 bases). Germline CDR1 KGHSH, CDR2 LQKENI. V was pared by 3 bases and J by 1 base, with 10 bases between. This CDR3 spans 15 amino acids. CDR3 nucleotide sequence: TGTGCCAGCTCACCTCGGGGGGCGTCCTACAATGAGCAGTTCTTC. Amino acid sequence: CASSPRGASYNEQFF. Based on the CDR3 plus reference TRBV18 and TRBJ2-1, the full variable domain is NAGVMQNPRHLVRRRGQEARLRCSPMKGHSHVYWYRQLPEEGLKFMVYLQKENIIDESGMPKERFSAEFPKEGPSILRIQQVVRGDSAAYFCASSPRGASYNEQFFGPGTRLTVL.

The chain is built from TRBV27 and TRBJ1-2, with D maybe TRBD1 (5 bases). Germline CDR1 is MNHEY and CDR2 is SMNVEV (reference sequence). Deletions cut 6 bases from V and 1 base from J, with 12 bases between. There are 14 residues in the CDR3. The DNA of the CDR3 is TGTGCCAGCAGAAAAACAGACAGTAACTATGGCTACACCTTC. This gives the protein CASRKTDSNYGYTF.

The V gene is TRBV10-3, the J gene TRBJ1-2; no reliable D call. There are 14 residues in the CDR3. Germline assignment: CDR1 ENHRY and CDR2 SYGVKD. The V end was cut by 4 bases, the J end by 4 bases, with 13 bases between. CDR3 sequence (DNA): TGTGCCATCAGTGTGCCGGGTGGTGCCTATGGCTACACCTTC. Protein product: CAISVPGGAYGYTF.

V is TRBV11-2 and J is TRBJ2-5, with D possibly TRBD1 on 6 matching bases. The CDR3 sequence is 15 residues long. Between the trimmed V and J ends, which lost 5 bases and 1 base, there was a span of 14 bases. Germline CDR1 and CDR2: SGHAT and FQNNGV. The CDR3 nucleotides read TGTGCCAGCAGCCCCCTGGGACAAGTCCAAGAGACCCAGTACTTC. It codes for CASSPLGQVQETQYF.

The chain recombines TRBV5-1 with TRBJ1-6; TRBD1 matches at 7 bases. V lost 2 bases to trimming and J lost 5 bases; unmatched junction nucleotides: 4. The CDR3 length is 15 residues. Germline CDR1 and CDR2: SGHRS and YFSETQ. The CDR3 DNA is TGCGCCAGCAGCTTCTCTACAGGGGATAATTCACCCCTCCACTTT. Its protein is CASSFSTGDNSPLHF. Variable domain in full (rest from reference TRBV5-1 and TRBJ1-6): KAGVTQTPRYLIKTRGQQVTLSCSPISGHRSVSWYQQTPGQGLQFLFEYFSETQRNKGNFPGRFSGRQFSNSRSEMNVSTLELGDSALYLCASSFSTGDNSPLHFGNGTRLTVT.

CDR3 sequence: CASSPAGAFNQPQHF. CDR3 nucleotides: TGTGCCAGCAGCCCCGCAGGGGCCTTCAATCAGCCCCAGCATTTT. This rearrangement joins TRBV5-8 to TRBJ1-5; D possibly corresponds to TRBD1 (6 bases). Germline V gene lookup returns CDR1 SGHTS and CDR2 YDEGEE. This CDR3 comprises 15 residues. The V end was cut by 4 bases, the J end by 3 bases, with 14 bases between.